These T cell receptor beta chains were read from a single sample in a study of beta chain features in type 1 diabetes. Libraries were prepared by immunoSEQ multiplex PCR; TCRdb keeps only in-frame clonotypes and omits some of them. This sample carries more than 300,000 clones, roughly 16% of them seen once, and the ten largest clones take roughly 0.017%. Input material: naive CD4+ T cells from blood. These receptor sequences come from a woman aged 18-29 years in good health. The CDR3 runs from the conserved cysteine through the conserved F or W. D genes are given only for firm matches. Rows give clone size only sometimes, using once, few, many, or a class for an expanded clone.

J gene	D gene	V gene	clone size	CDR3 protein	CDR3 DNA
TRBJ2-1	NA	TRBV29-1	NA	CSVDSEARYNEQFF	TGCAGCGTTGACTCGGAGGCCCGGTACAATGAGCAGTTCTTC
TRBJ1-2	NA	TRBV4-3	few	CASSQDTGGGNYGYTF	TGCGCCAGCAGCCAAGATACGGGAGGGGGAAACTATGGCTACACCTTC
TRBJ2-7	NA	TRBV7-9	NA	CASSYIRGEQYF	TGTGCCAGCAGCTACATACGAGGCGAGCAGTACTTC
TRBJ2-1	NA	TRBV5-1	few	CASSQKYRRTYNEQFF	TGCGCCAGCAGCCAGAAGTATAGGAGAACCTACAATGAGCAGTTCTTC
TRBJ2-2	NA	TRBV11-3	NA	CASQTGDTGELFF	TGTGCCAGCCAAACCGGGGACACCGGGGAGCTGTTTTTT
TRBJ1-4	TRBD1	TRBV30	NA	CAWSRDRVREKLFF	TGTGCCTGGAGTCGGGACAGGGTTAGGGAAAAACTGTTTTTT
TRBJ2-5	TRBD1	TRBV28	NA	CASSLLRGLQTQYF	TGTGCCAGCAGTTTATTGAGGGGGCTACAGACCCAGTACTTC
TRBJ1-1	NA	TRBV7-9	NA	CASSPPGGGGTEAFF	TGTGCCAGCAGCCCCCCCGGGGGGGGAGGGACTGAAGCTTTCTTT
TRBJ2-7	TRBD1	TRBV10-3	NA	CAIRTGQGSYEQYF	TGTGCCATCAGAACCGGACAGGGGAGCTACGAGCAGTACTTC
TRBJ2-1	TRBD2	TRBV5-1	few	CASSLLAGVYNEQFF	TGCGCCAGCAGCTTACTAGCGGGAGTCTACAATGAGCAGTTCTTC
TRBJ2-3	NA	TRBV5-4	NA	CASSLRLSDSIDTQYF	TGTGCCAGCAGCTTAAGATTGTCGGACAGCATAGATACGCAGTATTTT
TRBJ2-1	TRBD2	TRBV19	once	CASSIASGSDAVYNEQFF	TGTGCCAGTAGTATAGCTAGCGGGAGTGATGCGGTATACAATGAGCAGTTCTTC
TRBJ2-1	NA	TRBV28	few	CASGTLDNEQFF	TGTGCCAGCGGGACATTAGACAATGAGCAGTTCTTC
TRBJ2-7	TRBD2	TRBV6-6	NA	CASTLMGGSFYEQYF	TGTGCCAGCACTCTAATGGGGGGGTCGTTTTACGAGCAGTACTTC
TRBJ2-2	TRBD2	TRBV7-8	NA	CAGSSGRATGELFF	TGTGCCGGGAGTAGCGGGAGGGCCACCGGGGAGCTGTTTTTT
TRBJ2-7	TRBD2	TRBV10-3	few	CAISEASGGSYEQYF	TGTGCCATCAGTGAGGCTAGCGGGGGCTCCTACGAGCAGTACTTC
TRBJ2-7	TRBD1	TRBV4-1	few	CASSQGDRVPYEQYF	TGCGCCAGCAGCCAAGGGGACAGGGTCCCCTACGAGCAGTACTTC
TRBJ1-1	NA	TRBV5-1	NA	CASSPTGNTEAFF	TGCGCCAGCAGCCCCACAGGGAACACTGAAGCTTTCTTT
TRBJ1-5	NA	TRBV7-2	NA	CASLGGVPNQPQHF	TGTGCCAGCCTCGGAGGAGTCCCGAATCAGCCCCAGCATTTT
TRBJ2-7	NA	TRBV29-1	NA	CSVGSAYEQYF	TGCAGCGTCGGTTCCGCCTACGAGCAGTACTTC
TRBJ2-5	NA	TRBV7-2	NA	CASSLASRETQYF	TGTGCCAGCAGCTTAGCTTCTAGGGAGACCCAGTACTTC
TRBJ2-7	NA	TRBV20-1	NA	CSAQRDYEQYF	TGCAGTGCTCAGAGGGACTACGAGCAGTACTTC
TRBJ2-2	NA	TRBV19	NA	CASSLGRGQVGPGELFF	TGTGCCAGTAGTCTCGGCAGGGGCCAGGTCGGTCCCGGGGAGCTGTTTTTT
TRBJ2-7	NA	TRBV6-5	few	CASSPPRGSEQYF	TGTGCCAGCAGCCCGCCGCGGGGCTCAGAGCAGTACTTC